This record looks at one TCR beta chain sequence and its context. These data are taken from a study of T cell changes during pregnancy in multiple sclerosis. Method: immunoSEQ multiplex PCR; TCRdb's copy keeps in-frame clones and lacks some. The sample records under 60,000 clones, roughly nine tenths being singletons. Per the germline V gene, CDR1 is MGHRA and CDR2 is YSYEKL. The germline V and J ends were trimmed by 1 base and 0 bases, with 13 bases remaining between them. This CDR3 region has 16 residues. The rearrangement joins TRBV4-1 to TRBJ2-7; a weak D match, TRBD2 (5 bases). This sequence was found in a female donor with multiple sclerosis, enrolled in a pregnancy study. Source: CD8+ T cells from peripheral blood mononuclear cells, taken after pregnancy. The CDR3: CASSQVVHTSSYEQYF. The CDR3, as DNA: TGCGCCAGCAGCCAAGTGGTACATACTAGCTCCTACGAGCAGTACTTC.